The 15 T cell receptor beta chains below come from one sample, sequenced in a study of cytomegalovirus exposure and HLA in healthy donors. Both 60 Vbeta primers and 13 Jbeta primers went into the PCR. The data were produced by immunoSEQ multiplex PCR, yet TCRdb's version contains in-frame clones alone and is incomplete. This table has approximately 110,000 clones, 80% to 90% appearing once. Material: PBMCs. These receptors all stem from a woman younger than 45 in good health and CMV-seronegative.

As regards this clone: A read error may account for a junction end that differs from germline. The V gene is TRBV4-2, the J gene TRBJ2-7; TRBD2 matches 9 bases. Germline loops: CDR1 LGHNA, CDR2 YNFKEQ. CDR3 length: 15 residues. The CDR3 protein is CASSQEASGALRKDF. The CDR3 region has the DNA TGTGCCAGCAGCCAAGAGGCTAGCGGGGCCTTACGTAAGGACTTC.

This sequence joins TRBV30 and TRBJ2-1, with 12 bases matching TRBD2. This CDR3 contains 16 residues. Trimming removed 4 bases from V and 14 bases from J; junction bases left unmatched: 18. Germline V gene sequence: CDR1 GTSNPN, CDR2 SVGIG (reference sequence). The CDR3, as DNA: TGTGCCTGGACTCCCCCCTCGCTAGCGGGAGGGGGCTTGGAGTTCTTC. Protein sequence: CAWTPPSLAGGGLEFF.

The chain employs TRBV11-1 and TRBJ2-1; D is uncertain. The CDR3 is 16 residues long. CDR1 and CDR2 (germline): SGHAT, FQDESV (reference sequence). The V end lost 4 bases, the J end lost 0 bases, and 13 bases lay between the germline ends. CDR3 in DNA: TGTGCCAGCAGCTCTGGCAGCTGGAGCTCCTACAATGAGCAGTTCTTC. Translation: CASSSGSWSSYNEQFF.

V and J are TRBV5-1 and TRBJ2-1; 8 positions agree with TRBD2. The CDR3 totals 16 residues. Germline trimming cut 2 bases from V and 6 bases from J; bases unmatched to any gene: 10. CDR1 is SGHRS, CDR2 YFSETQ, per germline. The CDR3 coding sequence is TGCGCCAGCAGCTTTGTAGTCGGGAGGGACGGCAATGAGCAGTTCTTC. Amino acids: CASSFVVGRDGNEQFF.

CDR3 protein: CASGLPSTGSGETQYF. DNA of the CDR3: TGTGCTAGTGGTTTGCCCTCGACAGGGTCCGGGGAGACCCAGTACTTC. The rearrangement joins TRBV12-5 to TRBJ2-5; 7 positions agree with TRBD1. CDR1 is LGHNT and CDR2 is FRNRAP in the germline V gene. V was clipped by 2 bases and J by 5 bases; unmatched bases: 11. There are 16 residues in the CDR3.

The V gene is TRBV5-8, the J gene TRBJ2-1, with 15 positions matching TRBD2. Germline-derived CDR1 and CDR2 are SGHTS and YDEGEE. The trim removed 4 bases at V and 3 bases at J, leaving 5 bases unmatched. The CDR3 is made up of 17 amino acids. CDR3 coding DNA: TGTGCCAGCAGCCGGACTAGCGGGGGGGCGAACTACAATGAGCAGTTCTTC. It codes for CASSRTSGGANYNEQFF.

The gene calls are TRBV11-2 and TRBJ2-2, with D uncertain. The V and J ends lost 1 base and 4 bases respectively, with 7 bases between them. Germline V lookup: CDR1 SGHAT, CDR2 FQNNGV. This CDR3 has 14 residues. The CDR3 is CASSLGAGTGELFF. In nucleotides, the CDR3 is TGTGCCAGCAGCTTAGGAGCTGGCACCGGGGAGCTGTTTTTT.

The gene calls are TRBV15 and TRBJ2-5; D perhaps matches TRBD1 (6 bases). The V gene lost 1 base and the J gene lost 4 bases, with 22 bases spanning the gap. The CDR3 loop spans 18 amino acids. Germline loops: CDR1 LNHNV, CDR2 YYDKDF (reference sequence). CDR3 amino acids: CATSRGTVGALGRETQYF. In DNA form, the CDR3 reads TGTGCCACCAGCAGAGGGACTGTGGGGGCATTAGGTCGAGAGACCCAGTACTTC. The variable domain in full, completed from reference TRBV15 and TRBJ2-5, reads DAMVIQNPRYQVTQFGKPVTLSCSQTLNHNVMYWYQQKSSQAPKLLFHYYDKDFNNEADTPDNFQSRRPNTSFCFLDIRSPGLGDTAMYLCATSRGTVGALGRETQYFGPGTRLLVL.

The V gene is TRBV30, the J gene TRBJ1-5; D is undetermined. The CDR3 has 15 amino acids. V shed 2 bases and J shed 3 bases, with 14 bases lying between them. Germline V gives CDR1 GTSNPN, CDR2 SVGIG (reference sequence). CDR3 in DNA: TGTGCCTGGAGTCCACTTCGGGGTTACAATCAGCCCCAGCATTTT. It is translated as CAWSPLRGYNQPQHF.

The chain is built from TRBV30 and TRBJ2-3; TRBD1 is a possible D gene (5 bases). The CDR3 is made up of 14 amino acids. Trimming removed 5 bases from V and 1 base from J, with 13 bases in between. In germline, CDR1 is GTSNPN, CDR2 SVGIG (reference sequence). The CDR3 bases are TGTGCCTGGCCCCAGGGCTTCGGCACAGATACGCAGTATTTT. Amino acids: CAWPQGFGTDTQYF.

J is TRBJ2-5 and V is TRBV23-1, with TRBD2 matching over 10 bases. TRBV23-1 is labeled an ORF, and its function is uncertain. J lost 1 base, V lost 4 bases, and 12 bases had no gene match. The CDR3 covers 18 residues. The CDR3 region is CASSPCSLAGGFQETQYF. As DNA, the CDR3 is TGCGCCAGCAGTCCTTGTTCTTTAGCGGGAGGTTTCCAAGAGACCCAGTACTTC.

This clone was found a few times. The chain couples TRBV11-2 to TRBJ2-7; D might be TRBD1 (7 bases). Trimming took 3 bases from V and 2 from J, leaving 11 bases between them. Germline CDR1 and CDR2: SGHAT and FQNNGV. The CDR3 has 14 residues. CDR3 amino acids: CASSFQGGAYEQYF. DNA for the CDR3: TGTGCCAGCAGCTTTCAGGGGGGAGCCTACGAGCAGTACTTC.

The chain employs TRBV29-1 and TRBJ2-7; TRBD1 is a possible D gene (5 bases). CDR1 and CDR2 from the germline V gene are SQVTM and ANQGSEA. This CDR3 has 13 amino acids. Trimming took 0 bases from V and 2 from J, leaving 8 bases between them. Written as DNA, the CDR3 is TGCAGCGTTGAAGAGACAGCTACCTACGAGCAGTACTTC. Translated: CSVEETATYEQYF.

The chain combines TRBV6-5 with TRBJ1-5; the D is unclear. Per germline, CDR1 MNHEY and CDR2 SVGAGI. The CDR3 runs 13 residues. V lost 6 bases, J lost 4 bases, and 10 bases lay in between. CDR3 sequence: CASRFRVNQPQHF. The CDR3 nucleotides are TGTGCCAGCAGATTCCGGGTAAATCAGCCCCAGCATTTT.

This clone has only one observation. The CDR3 spells CASRPWTGRTGELFF. The DNA of the CDR3 is TGTGCCAGCAGACCTTGGACGGGAAGGACCGGGGAGCTGTTTTTT. The chain carries TRBV7-6 and TRBJ2-2; a possible D gene is TRBD2 (5 bases). Trimming removed 6 bases from V and 5 bases from J, with 16 bases in between. This CDR3 has 15 residues. The germline CDR1 and CDR2 sequences are SGHVS and FNYEAQ.